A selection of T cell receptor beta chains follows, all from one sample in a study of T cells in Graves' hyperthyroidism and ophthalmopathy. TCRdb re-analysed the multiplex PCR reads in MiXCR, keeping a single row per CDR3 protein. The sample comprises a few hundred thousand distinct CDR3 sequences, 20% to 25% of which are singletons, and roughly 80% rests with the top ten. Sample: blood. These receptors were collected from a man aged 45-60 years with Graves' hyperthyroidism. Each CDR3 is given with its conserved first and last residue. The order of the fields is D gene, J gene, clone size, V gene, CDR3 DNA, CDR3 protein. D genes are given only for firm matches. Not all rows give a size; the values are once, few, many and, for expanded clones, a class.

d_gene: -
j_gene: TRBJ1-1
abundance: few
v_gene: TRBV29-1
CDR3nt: TGCAGCGTCGCAGATACGGGAGAAGCTTTCTTT
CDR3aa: CSVADTGEAFF

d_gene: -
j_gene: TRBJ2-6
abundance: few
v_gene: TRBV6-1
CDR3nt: TGTGCCAGTGTCGGACTGGAGGCCAACGTCCTGACTTTC
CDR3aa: CASVGLEANVLTF

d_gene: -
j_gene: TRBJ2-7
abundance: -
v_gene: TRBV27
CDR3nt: TGTGCCAGCAGTTTATCTGGACCCTCGTACGAGCAGTACTTC
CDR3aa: CASSLSGPSYEQYF

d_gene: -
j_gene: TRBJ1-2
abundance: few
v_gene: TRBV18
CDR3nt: TGTGCCAGCTCACTTGACCAAAACTATGGCTACACCTTC
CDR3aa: CASSLDQNYGYTF

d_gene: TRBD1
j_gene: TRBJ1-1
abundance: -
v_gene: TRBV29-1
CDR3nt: TGCAGCGTCCGGGACAGGGTCGCCTCTCCCTACACTGAAGCTTTCTTT
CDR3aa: CSVRDRVASPYTEAFF

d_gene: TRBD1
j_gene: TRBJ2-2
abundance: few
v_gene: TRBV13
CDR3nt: TGTGCCAGCAGCGCAACGACAGGGGGCGCCTTCGGGGAGCTGTTTTTT
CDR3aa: CASSATTGGAFGELFF

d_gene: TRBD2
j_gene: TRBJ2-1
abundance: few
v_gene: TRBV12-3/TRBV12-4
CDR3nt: TGTGCCAGCAGTTTTGAGGGGACTACAAGAGTTGAGCAGTTCTTC
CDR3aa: CASSFEGTTRVEQFF

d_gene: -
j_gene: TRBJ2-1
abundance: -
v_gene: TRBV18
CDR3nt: TGTGCCAGCTCCGGGACTCTAAATGGGAATGAGCAGTTCTTC
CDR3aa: CASSGTLNGNEQFF

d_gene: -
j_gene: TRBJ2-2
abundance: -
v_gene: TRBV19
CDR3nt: TGTGCCAGTAAAACAGGGTCGTCGGCCGGGGAGCTGTTTTTT
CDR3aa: CASKTGSSAGELFF

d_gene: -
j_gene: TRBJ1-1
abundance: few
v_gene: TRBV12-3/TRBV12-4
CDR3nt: TGTGCCAGCAGAGGGACGGTCTCCTTCACTGAAGCTTTCTTT
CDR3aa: CASRGTVSFTEAFF

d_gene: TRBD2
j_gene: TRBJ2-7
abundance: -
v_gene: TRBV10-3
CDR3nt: TGTGCCATCAGTGAAACGCAGCGGGACGGTTCGAACGAGCAGTACTTC
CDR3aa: CAISETQRDGSNEQYF

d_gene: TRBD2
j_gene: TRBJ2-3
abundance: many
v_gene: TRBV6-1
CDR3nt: TGTGCCAGTTCGGGACTAGCGCCCACAGATACGCAGTATTTT
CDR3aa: CASSGLAPTDTQYF

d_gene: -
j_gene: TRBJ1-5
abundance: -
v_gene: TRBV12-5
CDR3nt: TGTGCTAGTGGTGCGGACGGGCCTAATCAGCCCCAGCATTTT
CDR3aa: CASGADGPNQPQHF

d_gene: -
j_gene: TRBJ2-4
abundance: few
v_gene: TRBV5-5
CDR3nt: TGTGCCAGCAGCTTGGCCGGCGGGACAGACTCCTTGGCCAAAAACATTCAGTACTTC
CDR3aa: CASSLAGGTDSLAKNIQYF

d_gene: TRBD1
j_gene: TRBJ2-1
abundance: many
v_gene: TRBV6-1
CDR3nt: TGTGCCAGCAGTGAAGCGCAGTCTGGACAGGGTGTACACAATGAGCAGTTCTTC
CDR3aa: CASSEAQSGQGVHNEQFF

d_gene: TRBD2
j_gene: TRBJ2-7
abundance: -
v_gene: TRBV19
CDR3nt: TGTGCCAGTAGTATAGAACTAGCGGGCTACGAGCAGTACTTC
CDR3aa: CASSIELAGYEQYF

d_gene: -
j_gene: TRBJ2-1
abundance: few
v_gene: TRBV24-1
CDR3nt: TGTGCCACCAGTGATTTCCCAATGTACAATGAGCAGTTCTTC
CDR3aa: CATSDFPMYNEQFF

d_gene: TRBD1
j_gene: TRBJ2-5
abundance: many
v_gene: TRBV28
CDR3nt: TGTGCCAGCAGTGAGGCCCCGACAGGGGGAGAGACCCAGTACTTC
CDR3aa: CASSEAPTGGETQYF

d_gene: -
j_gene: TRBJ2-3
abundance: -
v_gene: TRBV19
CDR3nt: TGTGCCAGTAGTATGCTGGGGGAAGTTACAGATACGCAGTATTTT
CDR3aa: CASSMLGEVTDTQYF

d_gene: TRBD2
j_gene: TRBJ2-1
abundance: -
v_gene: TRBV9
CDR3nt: TGTGCCAGCAGCGTAGCTGTAACGGGAGGGCCCTATGAGCAGTTCTTC
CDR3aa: CASSVAVTGGPYEQFF

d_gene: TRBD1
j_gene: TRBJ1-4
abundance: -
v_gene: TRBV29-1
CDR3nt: TGCAGCGTTGAAGATCGGAGACAGGGGGGTGAAAAACTGTTTTTT
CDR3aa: CSVEDRRQGGEKLFF

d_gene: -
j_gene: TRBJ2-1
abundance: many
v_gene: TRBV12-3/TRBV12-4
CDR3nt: TGTGCCAGCAGTTTAACGTCTAGCGCATACAATGAGCAGTTCTTC
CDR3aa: CASSLTSSAYNEQFF

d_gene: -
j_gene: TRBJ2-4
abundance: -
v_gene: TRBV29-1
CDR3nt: TGCAGCGTTGACGGGGCCAAAAACATTCAGTACTTC
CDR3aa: CSVDGAKNIQYF

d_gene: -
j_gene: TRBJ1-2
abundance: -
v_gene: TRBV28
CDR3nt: TGTGCCAGCAGTTTAGAAGACAGATACTATGGCTACACCTTC
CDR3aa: CASSLEDRYYGYTF

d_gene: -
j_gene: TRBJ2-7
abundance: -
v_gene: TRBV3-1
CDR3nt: TGTGCCAGCAGAGTCGGAGACTACGAGCAGTACTTC
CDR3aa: CASRVGDYEQYF

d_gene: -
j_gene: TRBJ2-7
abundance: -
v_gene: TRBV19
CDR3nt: TGTGCCAGTAGTATGGAGGTTTCCTACGAGCAGTACTTC
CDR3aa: CASSMEVSYEQYF

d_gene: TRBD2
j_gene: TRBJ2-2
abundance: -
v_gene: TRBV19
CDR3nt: TGTGCCAGTAGTATAGAGGGGACTAAAACCGGGGAGCTGTTTTTT
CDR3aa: CASSIEGTKTGELFF

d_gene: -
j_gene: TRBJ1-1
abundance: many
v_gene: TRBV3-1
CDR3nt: TGTGCCAGCAGCCTTAGGACTCTTAACACTGAAGCTTTCTTT
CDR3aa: CASSLRTLNTEAFF